The clone carrying this T cell receptor (beta chain) was recorded a few times. The target antigen is unknown. Healthy individuals of Caucasian origin from Russia, aged roughly 6 to 90, served as donors. Per sample, a minimum of 6 million PBMCs were isolated. A second about 7 to 11 cycle PCR used barcoded and J-beta primers. TCRdb redid the calling of the 5' RACE reads with MiXCR, one entry per CDR3 protein. The sample shows about 1.8 million distinct CDR3 sequences, around 48% of them seen only once. This record comes from a study of blood T cells in healthy people across ages. Study-level results: Diversity was estimated from one million T cells, and these estimates were considered underestimates. Possibly confounding the expanded clonotype changes was the fact that donor CMV status was unknown.

Sequenced material: blood. This clonotype was obtained from a woman between 35 and 50 years old in good health.

The CDR3 DNA is TGTGCCAGCAGCCGGCGGGGTAACTATGGCTACACCTTC. Protein: CASSRRGNYGYTF. This sequence joins TRBV27 and TRBJ1-2; D not certain. Per germline, CDR1 MNHEY and CDR2 SMNVEV (reference sequence). The V end was cut by 6 bases, the J end by 1 base, with 9 bases between. This CDR3 comprises 13 residues.